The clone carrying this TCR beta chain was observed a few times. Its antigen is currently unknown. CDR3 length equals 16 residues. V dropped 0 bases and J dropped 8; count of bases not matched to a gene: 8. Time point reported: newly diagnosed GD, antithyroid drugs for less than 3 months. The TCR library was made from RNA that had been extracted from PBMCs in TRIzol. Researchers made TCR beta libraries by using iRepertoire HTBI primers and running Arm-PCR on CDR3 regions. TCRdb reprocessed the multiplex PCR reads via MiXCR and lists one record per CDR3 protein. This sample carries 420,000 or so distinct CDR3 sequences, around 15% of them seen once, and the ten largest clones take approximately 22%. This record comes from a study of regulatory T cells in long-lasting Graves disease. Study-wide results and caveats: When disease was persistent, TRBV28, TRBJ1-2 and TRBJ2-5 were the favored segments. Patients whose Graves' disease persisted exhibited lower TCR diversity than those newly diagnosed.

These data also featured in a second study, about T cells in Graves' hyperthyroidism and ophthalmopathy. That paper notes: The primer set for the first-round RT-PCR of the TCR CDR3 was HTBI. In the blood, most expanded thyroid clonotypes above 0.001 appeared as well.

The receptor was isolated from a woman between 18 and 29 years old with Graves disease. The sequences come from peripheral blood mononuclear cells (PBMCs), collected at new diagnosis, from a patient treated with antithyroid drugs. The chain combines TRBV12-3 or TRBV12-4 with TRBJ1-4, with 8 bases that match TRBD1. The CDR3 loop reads CASSLAPWTGREKLFF. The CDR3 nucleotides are TGTGCCAGCAGTTTAGCACCATGGACAGGGAGGGAAAAACTGTTTTTT.